At least ten counts were recorded for the clone carrying this TCR beta chain. Among all donors, each was a healthy Caucasian. This sample was included in a study of identical twins. A universal primer binding site was introduced by template switching. The final cDNA contained unique molecular identifiers. TCRdb redid the calling of the 5' RACE reads with MiXCR, one entry per CDR3 protein. The data contain 450,000 or so distinct CDR3 sequences, about 18% of them singletons. The germline V gene has CDR1 DFQATT and CDR2 SNEGSKA (reference sequence). Between the trimmed V and J ends, which lost 3 bases and 1 base, there was a span of 12 bases. CDR3 size: 15 residues.

The chain carries TRBV20-1 and TRBJ2-2; a weak D match, TRBD1 (6 bases). Sequencing was performed on naive T cells sorted from blood. The source of this sequence is a man aged 45-65 years in good health. The CDR3 DNA reads as TGCAGTGCTAGGCCCGGGACATTGAACACCGGGGAGCTGTTTTTT. This codes for CSARPGTLNTGELFF.